The 10 T cell receptor beta chains in this list originate from one sample, sequenced in a study of monozygotic twins with inflammatory bowel disease. After re-calling the 5' RACE reads, TCRdb lists one entry per CDR3 protein, DNA absent. The sample's table shows roughly 170,000 distinct CDR3 sequences. Sequencing was done on a sample of blood. These receptors were obtained from a human donor with ulcerative colitis or Crohn's disease, or a healthy co-twin of an affected twin (not recorded which).

The chain is built from TRBV5-1 and TRBJ2-3; no DNA is available, so the TRBD2 call from TCRdb remains unchecked. Germline values: CDR1 SGHRS, CDR2 YFSETQ. The CDR3 extends over 13 amino acids. CDR3 in amino acids: CASSLLAGVAQYF.

J is TRBJ1-3 and V is TRBV4-3; TCRdb outputs TRBD1, but without DNA this stays unchecked. This CDR3 region has 15 residues. Germline values: CDR1 LGHNA, CDR2 YSLEER. This chain's CDR3 is CASSQEPGAGNTIYF.

CDR3 sequence reads: CASSDRGQNQPQHF. The chain has TRBV4-1 and TRBJ1-5; as DNA is missing, the TRBD1 call by TCRdb cannot be tested. The CDR3 consists of 14 residues. CDR1 is MGHRA and CDR2 is YSYEKL in the germline V gene.

This sequence joins TRBV5-1 and TRBJ1-5. This CDR3 region has 17 residues. Per the germline V gene, CDR1 is SGHRS and CDR2 is YFSETQ. The CDR3: CGPTSRPTAVGNQPQHF.

The CDR3: CASSLSLAGGPTDTQYF. This chain uses TRBV5-1 with TRBJ2-3; the TCRdb D gene call, TRBD2, has no DNA to confirm it. CDR3 length equals 17 residues. Germline lookup yields CDR1 SGHRS and CDR2 YFSETQ.

The V and J genes are TRBV20-1 and TRBJ1-5; absent DNA, TCRdb's TRBD1 call cannot be checked. The CDR3 has 16 amino acids. CDR1 DFQATT and CDR2 SNEGSKA come from the germline V gene (reference sequence). CDR3 loop: CSAEPPGQGFNQPQHF.

The chain is built from TRBV20-1 and TRBJ1-5. CDR1 DFQATT and CDR2 SNEGSKA come from the germline V gene (reference sequence). This CDR3 region has 14 residues. The CDR3: CSGEEGGYNQPQHF.

This rearrangement joins TRBV30 to TRBJ2-3. The CDR3 totals 14 residues. Germline assignment: CDR1 GTSNPN and CDR2 SVGIG (reference sequence). The CDR3 sequence is CAWSIGRITDTQYF.

The chain has TRBV20-1 and TRBJ2-1; TCRdb calls TRBD2, which cannot be checked without DNA. The CDR3 extends over 14 amino acids. Germline CDR1 reads DFQATT; CDR2 reads SNEGSKA (reference sequence). The CDR3 is CSAAAGGPGNEQFF.

J is TRBJ2-3 and V is TRBV5-1. CDR3 size: 14 residues. Germline V gives CDR1 SGHRS, CDR2 YFSETQ. CDR3: CASSLGLTADTQYF.